Below are 23 T cell receptor beta chains sequenced from a single sample in a study of tumor and adjacent non-tumor tissue in lung cancer. This sample's RNA came from whole unsorted tissue. The library came from three nested PCR rounds adapted from ARM-PCR protocols. A single record per CDR3 protein comes from TCRdb applying MiXCR to the multiplex PCR reads. The data contain about 110,000 distinct CDR3 sequences, roughly 84% of them singletons. The sample consisted of lung tumor tissue. The source of these receptors is a man between 65 and 80 years old with non-small cell lung cancer.

A note on this clonotype: Compared with germline, one end of the junction differs, possibly owing to a read error. The rearrangement uses TRBV29-1 and TRBJ1-2; D not certain. The CDR3 length is 16 residues. CDR1 and CDR2 (germline): SQVTM, ANQGSEA. The CDR3 sequence: CTLVPYQSSGKDGYTF. The CDR3 DNA reads as TGCACCCTTGTCCCCTATCAATCCTCGGGAAAAGATGGCTACACGTTC.

Worth noting for this clonotype: The junction does not match germline at one end; this may be a read error. This rearrangement joins TRBV20-1 to TRBJ2-3; D possibly corresponds to TRBD1 (5 bases). CDR1 is DFQATT, CDR2 SNEGSKA, per germline (reference sequence). The CDR3 totals 12 residues. The CDR3 sequence is CSATRVWDTQYF. The CDR3 nucleotides read TGCAGTGCTACCAGGGTGTGGGATACGCAGTACTTT.

This clonotype appeared once. Likely a read error: the CDR3 ends without its conserved phenylalanine or tryptophan. The gene calls are TRBV5-4 and TRBJ2-3, with TRBD2 matching 9 bases. The CDR3 contains 15 residues. Germline V gene data show CDR1 as SGHNT and CDR2 as YYREEE (reference sequence). CDR3 sequence (DNA): TGTGCCAACAGCCAAAAAGCGGGAGGACCAGATACGCAGTATTCT. Translated: CANSQKAGGPDTQYS.

CDR3 coding DNA: TGCAGCGTTGAAGATCCCAAGGCAGGCGAACTGTTTTTT. Its protein product is CSVEDPKAGELFF. The rearrangement joins TRBV29-1 to TRBJ1-4; no clear D gene. This CDR3 has 13 residues. V lost 0 bases, J lost 12 bases, and 14 bases lay in between. The germline CDR1 and CDR2 sequences are SQVTM and ANQGSEA.

The V gene is TRBV6-5, the J gene TRBJ2-7; D uncertain. Germline V gene data show CDR1 as MNHEY and CDR2 as SVGAGI. Trimming removed 3 bases at V and 6 bases at J, with 15 bases between. This CDR3 is 14 amino acids long. The CDR3: CASSYTRLVSEQYF. In DNA, the CDR3 is TGTGCCAGCAGTTATACCAGGTTAGTCAGCGAGCAGTACTTC.

The chain recombines TRBV7-3 with TRBJ2-7; no reliable D call. This CDR3 spans 14 amino acids. V lost 5 bases to trimming and J lost 0 bases, with 11 bases between them. CDR1 SGHTA and CDR2 FQGTGA come from the germline V gene. The CDR3 DNA reads as TGTGCCAGCAGCCCGGCACAACTCTCCTACGAGCAGTACTTC. Protein product: CASSPAQLSYEQYF. The full variable domain, in which reference TRBV7-3 and TRBJ2-7 provide the parts outside the CDR3, is GAGVSQTPSNKVTEKGKYVELRCDPISGHTALYWYRQSLGQGPEFLIYFQGTGAADDSGLPNDRFFAVRPEGSVSTLKIQRTERGDSAVYLCASSPAQLSYEQYFGPGTRLTVT.

Concerning this clonotype: A read error may account for a junction end that differs from germline. The V and J genes are TRBV4-3 and TRBJ2-1, with TRBD2 matching 8 bases. In germline, CDR1 is LGHNA, CDR2 YSLEER. The CDR3 spans 17 residues. CDR3 bases: TGTGTCAGCAGACAAGACCCAGCGGGAGCTGAACACAATGAGCAGTTCTTC. Protein product: CVSRQDPAGAEHNEQFF.

This clonotype was counted ten times or more. The genes are TRBV29-1 and TRBJ2-5; TRBD1 might be the D (6 bases). Germline values: CDR1 SQVTM, CDR2 ANQGSEA. CDR3 length equals 13 residues. Trimming took off 8 bases at V and 5 bases at J, with 18 bases between the two ends. CDR3: CSIRDWGRETQYF. The CDR3 DNA reads TGCAGCATCCGCGATTGGGGGCGGGAGACCCAGTACTTC.

This rearrangement joins TRBV10-3 to TRBJ2-7; the D gene is possibly TRBD1 (5 bases). This CDR3 has 14 amino acids. Looked up from germline, CDR1 is ENHRY and CDR2 is SYGVKD. CDR3 amino acids: CALSGAGNPYEQYF. The DNA of the CDR3 is TGTGCTCTCAGTGGTGCAGGGAACCCCTACGAGCAGTACTTC.

Comment on this clonotype: One end of the junction varies from germline; a read error may be responsible. This chain links TRBV4-1 with TRBJ1-5, with D unclear. The CDR3 contains 15 residues. Germline V gene sequence: CDR1 MGHRA, CDR2 YSYEKL. The DNA of the CDR3 is TGCACCAGCAGCCAAGGACCCCGTGACAATCAGCCCCAGCATTTT. Its protein is CTSSQGPRDNQPQHF.

The rearrangement uses TRBV5-6 and TRBJ1-2; 7 bases are a match to TRBD1. There are 17 residues in the CDR3. V lost 0 bases to trimming and J lost 5 bases; unmatched junction nucleotides: 13. Germline-derived CDR1 and CDR2 are SGHDT and YYEEEE. The CDR3 DNA follows: TGTGCCAGCAGCTTGGTGGTTGGTTTCGGACAGGATTATGGCTACACCTTC. Its translation is CASSLVVGFGQDYGYTF. Based on the CDR3 plus reference TRBV5-6 and TRBJ1-2, the full variable domain is DAGVTQSPTHLIKTRGQQVTLRCSPKSGHDTVSWYQQALGQGPQFIFQYYEEEERQRGNFPDRFSGHQFPNYSSELNVNALLLGDSALYLCASSLVVGFGQDYGYTFGSGTRLTVV.

V and J are TRBV20-1 and TRBJ2-7, with TRBD1 identical over 7 bases. This CDR3 spans 13 amino acids. The V gene end was trimmed by 6 bases and the J gene end by 3 bases; junction bases not matched to a gene: 8. Germline loops: CDR1 DFQATT, CDR2 SNEGSKA (reference sequence). The CDR3 coding sequence is TGCAGTGCCGGAAAGGGGGCCATCTACGAGCAGTACTTC. As protein: CSAGKGAIYEQYF.

On this clonotype itself: Sequence at one end of the junction differs from germline and may be a read error. The rearrangement joins TRBV28 to TRBJ1-1, with D tentatively TRBD1 (6 bases). Germline CDR1 is MDHEN and CDR2 is SYDVKM. The CDR3 extends over 15 amino acids. The CDR3 nucleotides are TGTGCCAGCTGTCCCGCACGGGGGGCGAACGCTGAAGCTTTCTTT. This sequence encodes CASCPARGANAEAFF.

The sample holds a few counts of this clonotype. The chain recombines TRBV5-6 with TRBJ2-7, with 8 bases matching TRBD1. The CDR3 is 16 amino acids. V trimming: 8 bases; J trimming: 4 bases; junction bases outside the gene matches: 17. Germline loops: CDR1 SGHDT, CDR2 YYEEEE. CDR3 region: CASSPNRGNFRYEQYF. The CDR3 coding sequence is TGTGCCAGTAGCCCTAACAGGGGGAACTTTAGGTACGAGCAGTACTTC. Together with reference TRBV5-6 and TRBJ2-7, the CDR3 gives the full variable domain: DAGVTQSPTHLIKTRGQQVTLRCSPKSGHDTVSWYQQALGQGPQFIFQYYEEEERQRGNFPDRFSGHQFPNYSSELNVNALLLGDSALYLCASSPNRGNFRYEQYFGPGTRLTVT.

Worth noting for this clonotype: At one end the junction does not follow the germline gene, possibly because of a read error. This chain links TRBV12-5 with TRBJ1-2, with a weak D call TRBD1 (5 bases). In germline, CDR1 is LGHNT, CDR2 FRNRAP. This CDR3 spans 12 amino acids. CDR3 protein: CESLEGNYGYTF. For the CDR3, the DNA is TGTGAGAGTCTGGAGGGGAACTATGGGTACACCTTC.

V and J are TRBV6-5 and TRBJ1-6; no clear D gene. CDR3 length equals 16 residues. V lost 6 bases, J lost 0 bases, and 12 bases lay in between. CDR1 MNHEY and CDR2 SVGAGI come from the germline V gene. CDR3 sequence (DNA): TGTGCCAGCAGATCCAGAGAGGGCTCCTATAATTCACCCCTCCACTTT. Translation gives CASRSREGSYNSPLHF.

This clonotype appeared once. Germline and junction disagree at one end, which may indicate a read error. CDR3 DNA sequence: TGTTCCAGCAGCGGAGCCGGGACTAGCGGGAGAACGGAACAGTTCTTC. The encoded protein is CSSSGAGTSGRTEQFF. The rearrangement joins TRBV5-4 to TRBJ2-1; 14 bases map to TRBD2. The CDR3 length is 16 residues. Per germline, CDR1 SGHNT and CDR2 YYREEE (reference sequence). Supplemented by reference TRBV5-4 and TRBJ2-1, the full variable domain reads ETGVTQSPTHLIKTRGQQVTLRCSSQSGHNTVSWYQQALGQGPQFIFQYYREEENGRGNFPPRFSGLQFPNYSSELNVNALELDDSALYLCSSSGAGTSGRTEQFFGPGTRLTVL.

This clonotype appeared a single time. One junction end disagrees with the germline gene, perhaps due to a read error. V usage is TRBV6-5 and J usage is TRBJ1-3, with D hard to call. This CDR3 has 15 amino acids. From germline, CDR1 is MNHEY and CDR2 SVGAGI. CDR3 coding DNA: TGTGGCAGCAAGCGCTCGGAAGGCTCTGGAAACACCATATACTTT. This gives the protein CGSKRSEGSGNTIYF.

Points on this clonotype: A read error may produce the germline difference seen at one junction end. V and J are TRBV5-1 and TRBJ2-2; maybe TRBD1 (6 bases). The CDR3 covers 14 residues. Germline V gene lookup returns CDR1 SGHRS and CDR2 YFSETQ. Here the CDR3 reads CTSSSGHSTGELLF. CDR3 nucleotide sequence: TGCACCAGCAGCTCGGGACATAGCACCGGGGAGCTGTTGTTT.

As concerns this clonotype: Given a much more abundant clone one base away, this may be a read error. The V call is TRBV5-1, the J call TRBJ1-1; 10 positions agree with TRBD1. The V gene's germline CDR1 is SGHRS and CDR2 YFSETQ. CDR3 length equals 14 residues. The V segment lost 3 bases and the J segment 13 bases; nucleotides outside the gene matches: 12. CDR3 DNA sequence: TGCGCCAGCAGCTCGGGGGACAGGGGCTCGGGAGTTTTCTTT. As protein: CASSSGDRGSGVFF.

This clonotype was detected once. One end of the junction fails to match germline, which may point to a read error. The genes are TRBV11-2 and TRBJ2-7, with D uncertain. The length of the CDR3 is 14 residues. Germline CDR1 is SGHAT and CDR2 is FQNNGV. Here the CDR3 reads CANSLGTWTYEQYF. The CDR3 DNA is TGTGCCAACAGCTTAGGTACCTGGACCTACGAGCAGTACTTC. The variable domain in full, completed from reference TRBV11-2 and TRBJ2-7, reads EAGVAQSPRYKIIEKRQSVAFWCNPISGHATLYWYQQILGQGPKLLIQFQNNGVVDDSQLPKDRFSAERLKGVDSTLKIQPAKLEDSAVYLCANSLGTWTYEQYFGPGTRLTVT.

V is TRBV6-5 and J is TRBJ1-4; TRBD1 matches at 7 bases. Germline V gene data show CDR1 as MNHEY and CDR2 as SVGAGI. Trimming cost V 6 bases and J 10 bases; bases outside gene matches: 14. This CDR3 is 15 amino acids long. The CDR3 region has the DNA TGTGCCAGCAGGTCTGAACAGGGGAGAGGTGTAAAACTGTTTTTT. Translating it yields CASRSEQGRGVKLFF.

For this clonotype: This may come from a read error, since a much larger clone is one base off. The rearrangement uses TRBV5-1 and TRBJ2-3, with a tentative D call TRBD1 (6 bases). The CDR3 totals 14 residues. Germline values: CDR1 SGHRS, CDR2 YFSETQ. This CDR3 reads CACSTNDRPDTQYF. For the CDR3, the DNA is TGCGCCTGCAGCACTAATGACAGGCCCGATACGCAGTATTTT.